This T cell receptor (beta chain) was found in a study of blood T cell repertoires in COVID-19. Study-wide context: The United States, Italy and Spain supplied acute and convalescent COVID-19 samples. In each case, the material was cDNA or gDNA derived from T cells, B-cell-depleted T cells, or PBMCs.

Per the germline V gene, CDR1 is SQVTM and CDR2 is ANQGSEA. The CDR3 runs 18 residues. Trimming cost V 5 bases and J 2 bases, with 24 bases left between them. Original handling: For nucleated cells, counts were estimated from reference gene primer amplification. Method: immunoSEQ multiplex PCR; TCRdb's copy keeps in-frame clones and lacks some. For V, J and clone size, that table is used; D and trimming come from the DNA. The sample consists of roughly 120,000 clones, about 92% of them appearing once. The sample comprised peripheral blood. This sequence was found in a man aged 45 to 65 with active COVID-19. This chain links TRBV29-1 with TRBJ2-2, with D perhaps matching TRBD1 (5 bases). The CDR3 spells CSVKQYTDSATNTGELFF. The DNA of the CDR3 is TGCAGCGTTAAACAATATACCGACAGCGCGACAAACACCGGGGAGCTGTTTTTT.